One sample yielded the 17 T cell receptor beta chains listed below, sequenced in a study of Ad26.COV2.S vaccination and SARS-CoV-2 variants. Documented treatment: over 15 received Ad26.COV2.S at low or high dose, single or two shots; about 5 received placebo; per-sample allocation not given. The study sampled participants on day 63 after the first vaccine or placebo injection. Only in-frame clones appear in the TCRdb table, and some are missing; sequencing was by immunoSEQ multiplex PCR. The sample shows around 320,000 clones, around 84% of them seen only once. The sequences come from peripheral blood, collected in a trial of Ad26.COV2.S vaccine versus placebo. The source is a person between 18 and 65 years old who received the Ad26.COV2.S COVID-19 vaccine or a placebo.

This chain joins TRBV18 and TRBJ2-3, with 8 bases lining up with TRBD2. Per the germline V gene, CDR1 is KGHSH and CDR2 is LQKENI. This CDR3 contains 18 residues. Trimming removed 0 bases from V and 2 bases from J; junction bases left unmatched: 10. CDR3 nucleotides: TGTGCCAGCTCACCACCGAGGCCCAGCGGGGGAATCACAGATACGCAGTATTTT. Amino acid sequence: CASSPPRPSGGITDTQYF.

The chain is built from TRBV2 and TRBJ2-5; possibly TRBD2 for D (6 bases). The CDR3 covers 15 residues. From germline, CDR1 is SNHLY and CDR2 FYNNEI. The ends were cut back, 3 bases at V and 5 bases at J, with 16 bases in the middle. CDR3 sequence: CASSDEAGARETQYF. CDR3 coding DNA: TGTGCCAGCAGTGATGAAGCGGGCGCCAGGGAGACCCAGTACTTC.

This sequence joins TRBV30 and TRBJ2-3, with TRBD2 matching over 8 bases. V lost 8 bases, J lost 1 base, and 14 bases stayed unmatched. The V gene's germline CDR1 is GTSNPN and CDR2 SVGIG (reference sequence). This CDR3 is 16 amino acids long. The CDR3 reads CARAGGDSGGTDTQYF. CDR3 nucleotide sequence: TGTGCCCGGGCCGGGGGTGATAGCGGGGGCACAGATACGCAGTATTTT.

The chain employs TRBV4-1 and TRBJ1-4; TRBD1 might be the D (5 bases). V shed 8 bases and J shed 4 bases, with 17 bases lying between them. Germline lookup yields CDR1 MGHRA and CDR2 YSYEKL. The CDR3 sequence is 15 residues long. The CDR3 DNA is TGCGCCAGCGGGCGCGTTGGGGGGTTTAATGAAAAACTGTTTTTT. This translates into CASGRVGGFNEKLFF.

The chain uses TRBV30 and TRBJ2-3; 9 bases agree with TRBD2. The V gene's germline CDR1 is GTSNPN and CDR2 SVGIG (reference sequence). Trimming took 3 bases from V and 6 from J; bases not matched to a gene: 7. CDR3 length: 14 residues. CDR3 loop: CAWRRRGGSDTQYF. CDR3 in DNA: TGTGCCTGGAGAAGGCGGGGGGGCTCGGATACGCAGTATTTT. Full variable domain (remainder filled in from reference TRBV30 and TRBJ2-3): SQTIHQWPATLVQPVGSPLSLECTVEGTSNPNLYWYRQAAGRGLQLLFYSVGIGQISSEVPQNLSASRPQDRQFILSSKKLLLSDSGFYLCAWRRRGGSDTQYFGPGTRLTVL.

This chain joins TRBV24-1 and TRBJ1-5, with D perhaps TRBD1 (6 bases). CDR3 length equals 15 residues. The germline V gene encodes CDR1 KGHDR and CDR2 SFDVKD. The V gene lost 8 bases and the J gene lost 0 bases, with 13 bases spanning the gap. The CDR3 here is CATNREGGSNQPQHF. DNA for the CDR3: TGTGCCACCAACCGGGAGGGGGGTAGCAATCAGCCCCAGCATTTT.

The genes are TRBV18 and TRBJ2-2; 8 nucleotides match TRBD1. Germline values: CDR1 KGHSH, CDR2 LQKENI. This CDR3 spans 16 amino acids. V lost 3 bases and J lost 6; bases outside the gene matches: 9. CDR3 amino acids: CASSPSGGIQAGELFF. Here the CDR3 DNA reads TGTGCCAGCTCACCTTCAGGGGGCATCCAGGCCGGGGAGCTGTTTTTT.

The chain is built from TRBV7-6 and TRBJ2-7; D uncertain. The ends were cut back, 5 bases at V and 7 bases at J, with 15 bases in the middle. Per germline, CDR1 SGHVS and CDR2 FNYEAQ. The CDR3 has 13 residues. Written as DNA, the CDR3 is TGTGCCAGCAGCCCTAGTTATAAACGGGAGCAGTACTTC. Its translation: CASSPSYKREQYF.

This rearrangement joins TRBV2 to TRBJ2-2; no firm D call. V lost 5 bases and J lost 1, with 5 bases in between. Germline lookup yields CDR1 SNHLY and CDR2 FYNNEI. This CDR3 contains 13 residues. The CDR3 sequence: CASSTENTGELFF. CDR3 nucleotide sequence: TGTGCCAGCAGTACCGAGAACACCGGGGAGCTGTTTTTT.

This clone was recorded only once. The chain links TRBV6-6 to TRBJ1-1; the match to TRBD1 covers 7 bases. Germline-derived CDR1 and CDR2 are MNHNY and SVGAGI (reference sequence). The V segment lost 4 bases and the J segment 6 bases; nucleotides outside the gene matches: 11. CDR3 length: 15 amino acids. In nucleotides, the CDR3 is TGTGCCAGCAGTTCCATGGGAGGGGGCCGGTCTGAAGCTTTCTTT. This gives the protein CASSSMGGGRSEAFF.

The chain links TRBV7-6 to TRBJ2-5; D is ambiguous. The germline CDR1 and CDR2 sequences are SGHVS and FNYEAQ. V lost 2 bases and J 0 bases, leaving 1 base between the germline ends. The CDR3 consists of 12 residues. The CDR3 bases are TGTGCCAGCAGCTTATACCAAGAGACCCAGTACTTC. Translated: CASSLYQETQYF.

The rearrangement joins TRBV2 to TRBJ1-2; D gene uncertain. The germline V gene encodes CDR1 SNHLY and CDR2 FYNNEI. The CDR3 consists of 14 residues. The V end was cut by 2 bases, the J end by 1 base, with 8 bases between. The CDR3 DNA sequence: TGTGCCAGCAGTGAAAGTATCTATAACTATGGCTACACCTTC. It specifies CASSESIYNYGYTF.

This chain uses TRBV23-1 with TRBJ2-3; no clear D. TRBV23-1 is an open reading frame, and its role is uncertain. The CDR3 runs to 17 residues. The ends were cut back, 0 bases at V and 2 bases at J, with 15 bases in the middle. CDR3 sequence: CASSQSHARYFTDTQYF. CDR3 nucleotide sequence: TGCGCCAGCAGTCAATCTCACGCCAGGTACTTCACAGATACGCAGTATTTT.

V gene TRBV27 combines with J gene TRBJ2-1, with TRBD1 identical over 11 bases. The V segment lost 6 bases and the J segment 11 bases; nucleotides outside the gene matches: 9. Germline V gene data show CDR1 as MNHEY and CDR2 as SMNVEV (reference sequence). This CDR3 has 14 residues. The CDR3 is CASRQGQGARKQFF. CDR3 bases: TGTGCCAGCAGGCAAGGACAGGGGGCACGTAAGCAGTTCTTC.

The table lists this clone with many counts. The CDR3 loop reads CASSIVGRGGTQYF. DNA for the CDR3: TGTGCCAGTAGTATAGTAGGCAGGGGAGGGACCCAGTACTTC. This chain links TRBV19 with TRBJ2-5; D is perhaps TRBD1 or TRBD2 (6 bases each). V was shortened by 1 base and J by 7 bases, with 13 bases between the two germline ends. Germline lookup yields CDR1 LNHDA and CDR2 SQIVND (reference sequence). The CDR3 extends over 14 amino acids.

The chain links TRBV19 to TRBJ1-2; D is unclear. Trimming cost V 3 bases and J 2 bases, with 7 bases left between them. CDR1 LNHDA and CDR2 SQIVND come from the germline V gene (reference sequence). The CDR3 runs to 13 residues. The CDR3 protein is CASSIGNNYGYTF. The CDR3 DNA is TGTGCCAGTAGTATTGGGAACAACTATGGCTACACCTTC.

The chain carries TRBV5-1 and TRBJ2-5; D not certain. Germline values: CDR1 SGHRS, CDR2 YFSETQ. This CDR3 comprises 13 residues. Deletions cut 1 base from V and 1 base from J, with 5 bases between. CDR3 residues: CASSLQVQETQYF. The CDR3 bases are TGCGCCAGCAGCTTGCAGGTCCAAGAGACCCAGTACTTC.